The 2 T cell receptor beta chains reported below all come from one sample, sequenced in a study of spatial heterogeneity in lung cancer. TCRdb fed the 5' RACE reads into MiXCR, producing one record per CDR3 protein. The data show fewer than 7,500 distinct CDR3 sequences, 14% seen once. These receptors have no known antigen. As to time point: sample taken at primary tumor resection. The study, taken as a whole, reports: Tumor mutation counts were tracked by expanded intratumoral alpha and beta TCR counts.

The source material was lung tumor tissue, sampled at surgery. The receptors were sampled from a male donor with early-stage non-small cell lung cancer.

By its share, this clonotype is medium-sized. V gene TRBV5-5 combines with J gene TRBJ2-7; 10 bases line up with TRBD1. The germline V gene encodes CDR1 SGHKS and CDR2 YYEKEE (reference sequence). V shed 2 bases, J shed 6 bases, and the junction held 5 bases outside the gene matches. The CDR3 sequence is 14 residues long. The CDR3 DNA is TGTGCCAGCAGCTTCGGGACAGGGGCTGCCGAGCAGTACTTC. Translated, it gives CASSFGTGAAEQYF.

This clonotype qualifies as medium-sized (0.01 to 0.1%). The genes are TRBV5-1 and TRBJ2-1; TRBD1 agrees at 9 bases. Germline V gene sequence: CDR1 SGHRS, CDR2 YFSETQ. The CDR3 length is 13 residues. The junction had 4 bases not matched to a gene; V was cut back by 5 bases and J by 7 bases. The CDR3 here is CASRTGGLNEQFF. CDR3 nucleotides: TGCGCCAGCAGAACAGGGGGCTTGAATGAGCAGTTCTTC.